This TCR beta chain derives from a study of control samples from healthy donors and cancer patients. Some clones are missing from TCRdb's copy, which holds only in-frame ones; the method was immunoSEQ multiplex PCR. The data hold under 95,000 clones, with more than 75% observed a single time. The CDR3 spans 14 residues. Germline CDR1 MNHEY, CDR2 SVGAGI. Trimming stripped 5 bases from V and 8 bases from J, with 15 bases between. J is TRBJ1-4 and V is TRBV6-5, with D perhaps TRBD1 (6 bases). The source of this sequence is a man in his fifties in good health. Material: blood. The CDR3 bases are TGTGCCAGCAGTCACGACAGGTTGGGAGAAAAACTGTTTTTT. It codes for CASSHDRLGEKLFF.